The clone carrying this T cell receptor (beta chain) has more than one count but fewer than ten. Its antigen is currently unknown. The sample is drawn from a study of cytomegalovirus exposure and HLA in healthy donors. Whole-study findings and limits: Previously analyzed data showed that most TCR beta V segments were productive at a frequency of about 87% or about 30%.

Use of 60 Vbeta and 13 Jbeta primers characterized the PCR. Measured with immunoSEQ multiplex PCR; TCRdb has only the in-frame clones, and not every one. The sample consists of more than 110,000 clones, around 72% of them appearing once. The trim removed 4 bases at V and 5 bases at J, leaving 12 bases unmatched. Germline V CDR1 and CDR2: LGHNA, YNFKEQ. The CDR3 sequence is 16 residues long. The chain links TRBV4-2 to TRBJ2-5; TRBD2 agrees at 8 bases. The specimen was PBMCs. The source of this sequence is a woman aged 40 to 49 in good health and CMV-seronegative. The CDR3 here is CASSPPNGGAGETQYF. CDR3 bases: TGTGCCAGCAGCCCGCCGAACGGGGGGGCTGGGGAGACCCAGTACTTC.